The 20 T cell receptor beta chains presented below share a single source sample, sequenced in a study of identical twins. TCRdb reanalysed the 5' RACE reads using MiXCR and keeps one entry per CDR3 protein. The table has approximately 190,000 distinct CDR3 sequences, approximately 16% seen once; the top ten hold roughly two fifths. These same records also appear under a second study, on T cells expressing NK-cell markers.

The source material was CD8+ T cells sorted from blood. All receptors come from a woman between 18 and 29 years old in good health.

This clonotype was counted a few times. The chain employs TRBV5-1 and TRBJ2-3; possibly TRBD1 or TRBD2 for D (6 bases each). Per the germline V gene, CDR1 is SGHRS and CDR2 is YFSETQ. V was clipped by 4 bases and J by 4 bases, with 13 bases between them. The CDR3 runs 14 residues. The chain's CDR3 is CASSLGGNPDTQYF. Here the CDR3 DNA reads TGCGCCAGCAGCCTCGGGGGCAACCCAGATACGCAGTATTTT.

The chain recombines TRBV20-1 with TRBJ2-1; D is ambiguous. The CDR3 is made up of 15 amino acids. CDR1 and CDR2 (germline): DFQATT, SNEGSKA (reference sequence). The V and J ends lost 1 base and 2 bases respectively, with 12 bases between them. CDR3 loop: CSARGLLLAYNEQFF. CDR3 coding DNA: TGCAGTGCTAGAGGCCTCCTTCTAGCCTACAATGAGCAGTTCTTC.

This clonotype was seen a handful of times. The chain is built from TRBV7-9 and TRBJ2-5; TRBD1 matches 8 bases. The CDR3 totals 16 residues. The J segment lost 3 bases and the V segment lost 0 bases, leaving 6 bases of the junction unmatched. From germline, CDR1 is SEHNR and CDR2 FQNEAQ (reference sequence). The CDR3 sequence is CASSLALRDRKETQYF. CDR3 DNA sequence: TGTGCCAGCAGCTTAGCGTTGCGGGACAGGAAAGAGACCCAGTACTTC.

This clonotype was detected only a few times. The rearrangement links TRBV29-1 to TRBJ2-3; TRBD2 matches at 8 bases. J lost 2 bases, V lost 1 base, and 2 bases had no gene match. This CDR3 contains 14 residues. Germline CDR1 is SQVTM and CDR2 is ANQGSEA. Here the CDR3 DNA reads TGCAGCGTTGAAGGAGCGGGAGACACAGATACGCAGTATTTT. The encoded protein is CSVEGAGDTDTQYF.

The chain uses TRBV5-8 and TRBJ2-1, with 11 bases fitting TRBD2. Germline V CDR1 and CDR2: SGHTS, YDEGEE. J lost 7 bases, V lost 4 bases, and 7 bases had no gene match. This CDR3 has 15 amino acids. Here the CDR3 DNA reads TGTGCCAGCAGCCCCGGGATAGCGGGAGGGAATGAGCAGTTCTTC. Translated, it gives CASSPGIAGGNEQFF.

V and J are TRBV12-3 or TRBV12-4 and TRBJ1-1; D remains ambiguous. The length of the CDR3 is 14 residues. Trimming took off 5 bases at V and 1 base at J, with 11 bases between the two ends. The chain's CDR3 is CASSDEFQNTEAFF. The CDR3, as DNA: TGTGCCAGCAGTGATGAATTTCAGAACACTGAAGCTTTCTTT.

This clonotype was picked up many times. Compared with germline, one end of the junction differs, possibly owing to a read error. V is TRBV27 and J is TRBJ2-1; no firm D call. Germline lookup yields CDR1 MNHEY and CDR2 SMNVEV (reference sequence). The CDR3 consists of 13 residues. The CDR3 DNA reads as TGCGCCAGCAGCTTATCCGCCTACAATGAGCAGTTCTTC. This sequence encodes CASSLSAYNEQFF.

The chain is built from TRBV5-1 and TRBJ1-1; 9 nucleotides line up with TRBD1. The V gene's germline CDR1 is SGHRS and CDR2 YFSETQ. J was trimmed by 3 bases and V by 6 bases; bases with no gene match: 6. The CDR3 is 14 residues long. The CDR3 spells CASTSRQGDTEAFF. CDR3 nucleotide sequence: TGCGCCAGCACATCACGACAGGGGGACACTGAAGCTTTCTTT. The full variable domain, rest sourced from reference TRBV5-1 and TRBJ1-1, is KAGVTQTPRYLIKTRGQQVTLSCSPISGHRSVSWYQQTPGQGLQFLFEYFSETQRNKGNFPGRFSGRQFSNSRSEMNVSTLELGDSALYLCASTSRQGDTEAFFGQGTRLTVV.

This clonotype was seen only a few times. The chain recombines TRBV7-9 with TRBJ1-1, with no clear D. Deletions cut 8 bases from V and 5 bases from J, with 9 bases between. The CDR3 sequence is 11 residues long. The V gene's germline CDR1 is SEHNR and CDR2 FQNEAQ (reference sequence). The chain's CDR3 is CASGTGTEAFF. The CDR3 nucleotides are TGTGCCAGCGGCACGGGGACTGAAGCTTTCTTT.

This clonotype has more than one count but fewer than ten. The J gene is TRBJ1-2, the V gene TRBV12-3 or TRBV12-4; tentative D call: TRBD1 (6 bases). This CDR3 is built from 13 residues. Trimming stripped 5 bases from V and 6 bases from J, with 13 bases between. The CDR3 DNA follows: TGTGCCAGCAGTGTGGCACAGGGTGATGGCTACACCTTC. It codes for CASSVAQGDGYTF.

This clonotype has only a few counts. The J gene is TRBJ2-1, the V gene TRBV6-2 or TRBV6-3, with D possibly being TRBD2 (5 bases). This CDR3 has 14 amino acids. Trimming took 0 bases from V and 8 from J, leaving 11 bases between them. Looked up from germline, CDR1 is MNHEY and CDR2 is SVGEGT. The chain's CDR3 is CASSYSFYGDEQFF. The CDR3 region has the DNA TGTGCCAGCAGTTACTCCTTTTACGGGGATGAGCAGTTCTTC.

In DNA form, the CDR3 reads TGTGCCAGCAGAATCACAGGGGGCGCGGGGGAGCAGTACTTC. Amino acid sequence: CASRITGGAGEQYF. V gene TRBV12-3 or TRBV12-4 combines with J gene TRBJ2-7; TRBD1 matches at 9 bases. This CDR3 spans 14 amino acids. The V and J ends lost 6 bases and 7 bases, in that order; junction bases with no gene match: 10.

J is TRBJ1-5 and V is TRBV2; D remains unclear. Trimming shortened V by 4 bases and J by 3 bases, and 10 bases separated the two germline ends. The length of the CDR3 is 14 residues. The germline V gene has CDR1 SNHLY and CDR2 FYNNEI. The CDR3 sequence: CASSAPGFNQPQHF. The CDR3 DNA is TGTGCCAGCAGTGCGCCGGGGTTCAATCAGCCCCAGCATTTT.

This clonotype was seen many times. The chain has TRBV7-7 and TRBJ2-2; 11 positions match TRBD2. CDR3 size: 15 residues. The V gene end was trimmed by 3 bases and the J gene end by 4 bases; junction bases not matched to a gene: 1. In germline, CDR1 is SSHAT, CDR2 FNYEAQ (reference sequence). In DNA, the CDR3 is TGTGCCAGCAGCTTTAGCGGGAGGGGCACCGGGGAGCTGTTTTTT. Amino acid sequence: CASSFSGRGTGELFF.

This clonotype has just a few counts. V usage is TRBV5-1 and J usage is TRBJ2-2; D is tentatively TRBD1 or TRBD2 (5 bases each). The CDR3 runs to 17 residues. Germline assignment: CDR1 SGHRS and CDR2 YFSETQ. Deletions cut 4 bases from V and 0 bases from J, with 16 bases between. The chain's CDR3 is CASSPYGTDTNTGELFF. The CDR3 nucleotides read TGCGCCAGCAGCCCCTATGGGACGGACACGAACACCGGGGAGCTGTTTTTT. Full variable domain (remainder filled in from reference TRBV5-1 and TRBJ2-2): KAGVTQTPRYLIKTRGQQVTLSCSPISGHRSVSWYQQTPGQGLQFLFEYFSETQRNKGNFPGRFSGRQFSNSRSEMNVSTLELGDSALYLCASSPYGTDTNTGELFFGEGSRLTVL.

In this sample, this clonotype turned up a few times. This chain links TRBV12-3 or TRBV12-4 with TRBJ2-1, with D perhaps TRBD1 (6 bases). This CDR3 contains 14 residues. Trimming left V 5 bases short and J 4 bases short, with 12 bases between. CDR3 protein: CASSPPDRYNEQFF. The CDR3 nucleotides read TGTGCCAGCAGTCCCCCGGACAGATACAATGAGCAGTTCTTC.

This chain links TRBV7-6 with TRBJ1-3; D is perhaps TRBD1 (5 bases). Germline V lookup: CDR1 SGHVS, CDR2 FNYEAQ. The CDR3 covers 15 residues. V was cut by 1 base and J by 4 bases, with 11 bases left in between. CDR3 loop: CASSLGAGTGNTIYF. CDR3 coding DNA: TGTGCCAGCAGCTTAGGGGCAGGGACGGGAAACACCATATATTTT.

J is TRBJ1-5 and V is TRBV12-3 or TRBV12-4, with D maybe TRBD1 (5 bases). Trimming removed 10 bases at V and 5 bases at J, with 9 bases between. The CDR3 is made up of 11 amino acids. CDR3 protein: CATGTDQPQHF. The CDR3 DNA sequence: TGTGCCACTGGGACGGATCAGCCCCAGCATTTT.

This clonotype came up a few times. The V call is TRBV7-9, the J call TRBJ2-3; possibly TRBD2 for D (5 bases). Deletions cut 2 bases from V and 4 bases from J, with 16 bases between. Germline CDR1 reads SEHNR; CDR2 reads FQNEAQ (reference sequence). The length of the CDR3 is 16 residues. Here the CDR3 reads CASSLYGRGTPDTQYF. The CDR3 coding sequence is TGTGCCAGCAGCTTATATGGACGGGGAACTCCAGATACGCAGTATTTT.

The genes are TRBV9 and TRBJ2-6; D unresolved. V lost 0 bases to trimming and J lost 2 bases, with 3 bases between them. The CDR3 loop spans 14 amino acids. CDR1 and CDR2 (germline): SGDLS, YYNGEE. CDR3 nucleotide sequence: TGTGCCAGCAGCGTAGTAACTGGGGCCAACGTCCTGACTTTC. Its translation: CASSVVTGANVLTF.